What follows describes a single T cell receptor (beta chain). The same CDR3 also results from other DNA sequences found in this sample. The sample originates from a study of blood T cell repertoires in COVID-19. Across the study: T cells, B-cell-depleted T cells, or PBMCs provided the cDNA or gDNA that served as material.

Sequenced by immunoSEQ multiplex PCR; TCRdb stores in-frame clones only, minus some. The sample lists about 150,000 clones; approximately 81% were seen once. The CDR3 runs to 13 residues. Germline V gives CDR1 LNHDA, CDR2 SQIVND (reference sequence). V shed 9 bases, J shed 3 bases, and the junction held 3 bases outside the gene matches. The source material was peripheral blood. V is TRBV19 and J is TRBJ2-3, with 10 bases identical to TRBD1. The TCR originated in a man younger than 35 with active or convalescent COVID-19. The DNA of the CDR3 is TGTGCCAGCCGGGACAGGGGTACAGATACGCAGTATTTT. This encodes CASRDRGTDTQYF.